This entry concerns a single TCR beta chain. The data belong to a study of blood T cell repertoires in COVID-19. Background on the study: The samples span acute and convalescent COVID-19 from the United States, Italy and Spain. PBMCs, B-cell-depleted T cells, or T cells provided the cDNA or gDNA that made up the material.

In Seattle, patients joined the study during active infection and were tracked longitudinally. Methods used by the authors: Amplification with reference gene primers provided the estimates of nucleated cell counts. Assay used: immunoSEQ multiplex PCR; TCRdb lists only in-frame clones, some missing. V and J calls and clone size follow that table, whereas D and trimming were derived from the DNA. This sample has some 300,000 clones; 75% to 90% occur once, and the top ten carry about an eighth. What was sequenced was peripheral blood. This sequence originates from a woman in her 70s with COVID-19, enrolled during active disease.

The CDR3 sequence: CASSQDTGGRTPLHF. CDR3 DNA sequence: TGTGCCAGCTCACAAGACACAGGGGGCAGGACACCCCTCCACTTT. The chain carries TRBV18 and TRBJ1-6; TRBD1 agrees at 9 bases. This CDR3 spans 15 amino acids. Germline CDR1 and CDR2: KGHSH and LQKENI. J was trimmed by 11 bases and V by 4 bases; bases with no gene match: 9.